One and the same sample provided the 18 T cell receptor beta chains below, sequenced in a study of tumor and adjacent non-tumor tissue in lung cancer. RNA was extracted from bulk tissue without any cell sorting. A modified ARM-PCR protocol with three rounds of nested PCR amplified TCRbeta. Via MiXCR, TCRdb re-called the multiplex PCR reads, giving one row per CDR3 protein. The sample gives some 93,000 distinct CDR3 sequences, less than 75% of which show up once; approximately 20% is in the top ten. The sample comprised lung tumor tissue. The receptors were gathered from a man aged 60 to 69 with non-small cell lung cancer.

In the case of this clonotype: The junction departs from germline at one end; a sequencing error may be responsible. The chain combines TRBV7-9 with TRBJ2-1, with 8 bases aligning to TRBD2. The CDR3 length is 14 residues. Germline V gives CDR1 SEHNR, CDR2 FQNEAQ (reference sequence). The CDR3 region is CASSLDSSGNKQLF. Written as DNA, the CDR3 is TGTGCCAGCAGCTTAGATAGTAGCGGGAACAAGCAGCTCTTC. The full variable domain, with the rest looked up from reference TRBV7-9 and TRBJ2-1, is DTGVSQNPRHKITKRGQNVTFRCDPISEHNRLYWYRQTLGQGPEFLTYFQNEAQLEKSRLLSDRFSAERPKGSFSTLEIQRTEQGDSAMYLCASSLDSSGNKQLFGPGTRLTVL.

This chain links TRBV5-1 with TRBJ2-5, with 9 bases identical to TRBD2. CDR3 length equals 15 residues. CDR1 is SGHRS, CDR2 YFSETQ, per germline. J gave up 4 bases and V 7 bases, and 11 bases lay outside the gene matches. The CDR3 DNA reads TGCGCCAGCGGCCCGCGAGCGGGAGGTCGAGAGACCCAGTACTTC. Protein sequence: CASGPRAGGRETQYF.

J is TRBJ2-7 and V is TRBV29-1; D is unresolved. Trimming shortened V by 8 bases and J by 7 bases, and 18 bases separated the two germline ends. There are 12 residues in the CDR3. Germline V lookup: CDR1 SQVTM, CDR2 ANQGSEA. The CDR3 spells CSTLTVTEEQYF. In nucleotides, the CDR3 is TGCAGCACCCTAACGGTGACGGAGGAGCAGTACTTC.

With regard to this clonotype: Likely a read error: the CDR3 ends without its conserved phenylalanine or tryptophan. This rearrangement joins TRBV6-2 or TRBV6-3 to TRBJ2-2, with a tentative D call TRBD1 (6 bases). The germline V and J ends were trimmed by 9 bases and 0 bases, with 11 bases remaining between them. This CDR3 is 14 amino acids long. Germline values: CDR1 MNHEY, CDR2 SVGEGT. The chain's CDR3 is CARSDRPNTGELFY. CDR3 sequence (DNA): TGTGCCAGAAGCGACAGGCCGAACACCGGGGAGCTGTTTTAT.

The CDR3 spells CASSYGEDGSYTDTQYF. The CDR3 nucleotides are TGTGCCAGCAGTTACGGGGAGGATGGTTCCTACACAGATACGCAGTATTTT. This sequence joins TRBV6-6 and TRBJ2-3; tentative D call: TRBD2 (6 bases). The CDR3 spans 17 residues. In germline, CDR1 is MNHNY, CDR2 SVGAGI (reference sequence). The ends were cut back, 2 bases at V and 2 bases at J, with 17 bases in the middle.

The chain links TRBV5-4 to TRBJ2-3, with D possibly matching TRBD2 (5 bases). CDR3 size: 14 residues. CDR1 and CDR2 from the germline V gene are SGHNT and YYREEE (reference sequence). The CDR3 spells CVGTLALARDTQYF. The CDR3 bases are TGTGTCGGCACCTTGGCCCTAGCTAGGGATACGCAGTATTTT.

Comment on this clonotype: The germline gene is not matched at one end of the junction; a read error may be the cause. The V and J genes are TRBV5-1 and TRBJ2-1; D tentatively fits TRBD1 or TRBD2 (5 bases each). Germline V gene lookup returns CDR1 SGHRS and CDR2 YFSETQ. The CDR3 is 17 residues long. CDR3 protein: CPSSLDRRTKVPDEQFF. DNA of the CDR3: TGCCCCAGCAGCTTGGATCGGAGGACAAAAGTTCCCGATGAGCAGTTCTTC.

As regards this clonotype: A junction end diverges from the germline sequence, so it may reflect a read error. The V and J genes are TRBV11-2 and TRBJ2-3; no clear D. The CDR3 is made up of 15 amino acids. In germline, CDR1 is SGHAT, CDR2 FQNNGV. CDR3 bases: TGTGCCAGTAGCTTAGTCCGTATTATCACAGATACGCAATATTTT. Protein sequence: CASSLVRIITDTQYF.

With respect to this clonotype: One end of the junction is discordant with germline, which a read error may explain. This chain uses TRBV20-1 with TRBJ2-1, with 7 bases aligning to TRBD1. This CDR3 is built from 15 residues. Germline V CDR1 and CDR2: DFQATT, SNEGSKA (reference sequence). The DNA for the CDR3 is TGCAATGCTAGATCCCGGGACAGCTCCTACAATGAGCAGTTCTTC. Translated: CNARSRDSSYNEQFF.

The chain has TRBV12-3 or TRBV12-4 and TRBJ1-1; D is possibly TRBD1 (5 bases). Trimming pared 6 bases from V and 11 bases from J, leaving 13 bases between. The CDR3 runs 11 residues. Here the CDR3 DNA reads TGTGCCAGCAGACTGGGGGTGAGGGCTTTCTTT. Translating it yields CASRLGVRAFF.

Concerning this clonotype: A junction boundary mismatches the germline segment, possibly from a read error. This rearrangement joins TRBV11-2 to TRBJ2-7; D is undetermined. The germline V gene has CDR1 SGHAT and CDR2 FQNNGV. The CDR3 has 12 residues. DNA of the CDR3: TGTGTCAGCAGCCTGGATTCGTACGAGCAATACTTC. Its translation: CVSSLDSYEQYF.

A word on this clonotype: One end of the junction does not line up with germline, which may come from a read error. The chain is built from TRBV4-1 and TRBJ2-7; TRBD2 might be the D (6 bases). CDR1 MGHRA and CDR2 YSYEKL come from the germline V gene. This CDR3 has 15 amino acids. CDR3 coding DNA: TGCGCCAGCAGCCAAGAACCGGCGGGAAACTGCGATCAGTATTTC. Translating it yields CASSQEPAGNCDQYF.

The chain couples TRBV6-5 to TRBJ2-2; TRBD2 matches at 11 bases. This CDR3 contains 15 residues. Germline V gene lookup returns CDR1 MNHEY and CDR2 SVGAGI. The CDR3 DNA reads TGTGTCTGCAACCAACTAGCGGGAGTCACCGGGGAGCTGTTTTTT. Translation: CVCNQLAGVTGELFF.

Concerning this clonotype: A much larger clone lies a single base off, so this may be a read error. The chain is built from TRBV12-3 or TRBV12-4 and TRBJ2-5; 11 nucleotides line up with TRBD1. This CDR3 is 16 amino acids long. CDR3 protein: CAGSLGDRGGLETQYF. CDR3 nucleotides: TGTGCCGGCAGTTTAGGGGACAGGGGGGGATTAGAGACCCAGTACTTC.

This clonotype was seen at least ten times. The rearrangement joins TRBV6-2 or TRBV6-3 to TRBJ2-1, with 7 bases identical to TRBD2. This CDR3 region has 16 residues. V dropped 5 bases and J dropped 0; count of bases not matched to a gene: 7. CDR1 MNHEY and CDR2 SVGEGT come from the germline V gene. The CDR3 DNA follows: TGTGCCAGCAGTCGACTAGCTGGAGACTCCTACAATGAGCAGTTCTTC. It specifies CASSRLAGDSYNEQFF.

For this clonotype: The junction shows a germline mismatch at one end, possibly a read error. This sequence joins TRBV4-2 and TRBJ2-5, with TRBD2 matching over 8 bases. This CDR3 has 14 amino acids. CDR1 is LGHNA, CDR2 YNFKEQ, per germline. The CDR3 DNA reads as TGTGCCAGCAACCAGCGGGGGTCTCAAGAGTCCCAGTACTTC. Amino acid sequence: CASNQRGSQESQYF.

This clonotype was seen at least ten times. The chain uses TRBV29-1 and TRBJ1-1; D may be TRBD1 (5 bases). The germline gives CDR1 SQVTM, CDR2 ANQGSEA. CDR3 length equals 13 residues. V gave up 5 bases and J gave up 10 bases, with 20 bases separating them. The chain's CDR3 is CSVPSVGGHVAFF. The CDR3 DNA follows: TGCAGCGTTCCTTCGGTTGGAGGACACGTAGCTTTCTTT.

This chain links TRBV2 with TRBJ2-3, with D possibly being TRBD1 or TRBD2 (5 bases each). Germline V CDR1 and CDR2: SNHLY, FYNNEI. The CDR3 is 15 residues long. Between the trimmed V and J ends, which lost 3 bases and 2 bases, there was a span of 12 bases. CDR3 in amino acids: CASSDVGEFTDTQYF. The DNA of the CDR3 is TGTGCCAGCAGTGATGTAGGGGAGTTCACAGATACGCAGTATTTT.